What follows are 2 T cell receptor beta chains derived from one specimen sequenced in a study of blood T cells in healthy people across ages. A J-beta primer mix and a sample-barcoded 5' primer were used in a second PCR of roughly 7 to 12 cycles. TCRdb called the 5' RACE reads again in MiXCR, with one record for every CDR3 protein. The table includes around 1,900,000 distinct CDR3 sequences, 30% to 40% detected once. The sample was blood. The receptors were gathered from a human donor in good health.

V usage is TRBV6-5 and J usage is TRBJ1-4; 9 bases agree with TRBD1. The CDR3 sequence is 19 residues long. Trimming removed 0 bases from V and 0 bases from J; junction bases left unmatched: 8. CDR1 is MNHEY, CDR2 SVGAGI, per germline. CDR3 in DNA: TGTGCCAGCAGTTACTCTTGGGACAGGGTAGACGCAACTAATGAAAAACTGTTTTTT. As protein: CASSYSWDRVDATNEKLFF.

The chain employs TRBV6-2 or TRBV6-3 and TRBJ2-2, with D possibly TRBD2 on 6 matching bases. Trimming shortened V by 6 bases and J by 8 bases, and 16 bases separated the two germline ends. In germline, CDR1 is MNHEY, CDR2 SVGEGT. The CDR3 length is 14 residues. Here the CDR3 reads CASSPRRESGELFF. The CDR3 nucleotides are TGTGCCAGCAGCCCTAGGCGGGAAAGTGGGGAGCTGTTTTTT.